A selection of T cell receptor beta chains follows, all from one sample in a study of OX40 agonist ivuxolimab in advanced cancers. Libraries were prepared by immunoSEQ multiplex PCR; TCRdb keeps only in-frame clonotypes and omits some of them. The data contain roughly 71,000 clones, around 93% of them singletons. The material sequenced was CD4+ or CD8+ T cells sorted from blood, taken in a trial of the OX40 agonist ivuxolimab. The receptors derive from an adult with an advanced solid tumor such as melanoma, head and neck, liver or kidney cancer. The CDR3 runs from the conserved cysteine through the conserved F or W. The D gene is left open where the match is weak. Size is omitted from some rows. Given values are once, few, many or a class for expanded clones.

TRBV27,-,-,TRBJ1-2,TGTGCCAGCAGTTTAATGGGAGCTAACTATGGCTACACCTTC,CASSLMGANYGYTF
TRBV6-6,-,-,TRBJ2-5,TGTGCCAGCAGTTACTCGAAACAAGAGACCCAGTACTTC,CASSYSKQETQYF
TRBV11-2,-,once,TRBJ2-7,TGTGCCAGCAGCCACAACCAGGGGAGCGACGAGCAGTACTTC,CASSHNQGSDEQYF
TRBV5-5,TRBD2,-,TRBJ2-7,TGTGCCAGCAGCTTGCAGGGGCGGGGGGACGAGCAGTACTTC,CASSLQGRGDEQYF
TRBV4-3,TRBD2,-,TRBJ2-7,TGCGCCAGCAGCCAAGTTAGCGGGAGTTGGTACGAGCAGTACTTC,CASSQVSGSWYEQYF
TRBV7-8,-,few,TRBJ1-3,TGTGCCAGCAGCCTCTCATTTATGGGCTCTGGAAACACCATATATTTT,CASSLSFMGSGNTIYF
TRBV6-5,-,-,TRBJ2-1,TGTGCCAGCAGTTACCTGGGCGAGTACAATGAGCAGTTCTTC,CASSYLGEYNEQFF
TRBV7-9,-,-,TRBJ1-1,TGTGCCAGCAGCCCAGCGGACACTGAAGCTTTCTTT,CASSPADTEAFF
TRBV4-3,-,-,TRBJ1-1,TGCGCCAGCAGCCAAGGGCCTTCCCTGGACACTGAAGCTTTCTTT,CASSQGPSLDTEAFF
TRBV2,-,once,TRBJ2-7,TGTGCCAGTACTGGCACAGGCGCCTTCTACGAGCAGTACTTC,CASTGTGAFYEQYF
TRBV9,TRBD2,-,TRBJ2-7,TGTGCCAGCGCTCGGACTAGCGGCTCCTACGAGCAGTACTTC,CASARTSGSYEQYF